Following are 16 T cell receptor beta chains from one sample sequenced in a study of cytomegalovirus exposure and HLA in healthy donors. This PCR relied on a set of 60 Vbeta primers and 13 Jbeta primers. TCRdb keeps only in-frame clones here, not all; method: immunoSEQ multiplex PCR. The sample carries 95,000 to 100,000 clones, over 75% recorded once. The source material was PBMCs. The origin of the receptors is a man aged 35-49 years in good health and CMV-seronegative.

This clone was found a few times. J is TRBJ2-7 and V is TRBV6-1; D uncertain. The CDR3 runs 11 residues. V was cut by 7 bases and J by 3 bases, with 7 bases left in between. Germline CDR1 reads MNHNS; CDR2 reads SASEGT. In nucleotides, the CDR3 is TGTGCCAGCATCAGAAGCTACGAGCAGTACTTC. Protein: CASIRSYEQYF.

This chain uses TRBV2 with TRBJ2-7; unclear D gene. The V end was cut by 0 bases, the J end by 4 bases, with 4 bases between. CDR1 and CDR2 from the germline V gene are SNHLY and FYNNEI. This CDR3 is built from 12 residues. CDR3 bases: TGTGCCAGCAGTGAAGCCCGTTACGAGCAGTACTTC. It encodes CASSEARYEQYF.

This clone has a single count. The chain links TRBV18 to TRBJ2-1, with D tentatively TRBD2 (6 bases). The CDR3 totals 17 residues. V lost 3 bases and J lost 1, with 16 bases in between. Germline V gene lookup returns CDR1 KGHSH and CDR2 LQKENI. CDR3 coding DNA: TGTGCCAGCTCACCCCGGGGCAGGGCGGGATCCTACAATGAGCAGTTCTTC. Protein: CASSPRGRAGSYNEQFF.

The chain links TRBV27 to TRBJ1-2; D gene unclear. The V gene lost 4 bases and the J gene lost 0 bases, with 12 bases spanning the gap. The CDR3 is 15 amino acids. From germline, CDR1 is MNHEY and CDR2 SMNVEV (reference sequence). The CDR3 loop reads CASSYSHGANYGYTF. The CDR3 DNA follows: TGTGCCAGCAGTTATTCTCACGGAGCTAACTATGGCTACACCTTC.

The CDR3 nucleotides read TGTGCCAGCAGTCATATACAGGGGGCTGATGGCTACACCTTC. Translating it yields CASSHIQGADGYTF. The chain is built from TRBV5-4 and TRBJ1-2, with 9 bases identical to TRBD1. From germline, CDR1 is SGHNT and CDR2 YYREEE (reference sequence). Germline trimming cut 5 bases from V and 6 bases from J; bases unmatched to any gene: 8. This CDR3 has 14 residues.

The V gene is TRBV7-9, the J gene TRBJ2-2; 16 bases are a match to TRBD2. This CDR3 spans 19 amino acids. CDR1 and CDR2 (germline): SEHNR, FQNEAQ (reference sequence). V trimming: 5 bases; J trimming: 0 bases; junction bases outside the gene matches: 6. In DNA, the CDR3 is TGTGCCAGCAGCCCCCCGGGACTAGCGGGGGGGACGAACACCGGGGAGCTGTTTTTT. As protein: CASSPPGLAGGTNTGELFF. The full variable domain, with the rest looked up from reference TRBV7-9 and TRBJ2-2, is DTGVSQNPRHKITKRGQNVTFRCDPISEHNRLYWYRQTLGQGPEFLTYFQNEAQLEKSRLLSDRFSAERPKGSFSTLEIQRTEQGDSAMYLCASSPPGLAGGTNTGELFFGEGSRLTVL.

Note on this clone: Other DNA sequences in this sample translate to the same CDR3. J is TRBJ2-3 and V is TRBV29-1; TRBD2 might be the D (5 bases). Trimming shortened V by 5 bases and J by 6 bases, and 12 bases separated the two germline ends. In germline, CDR1 is SQVTM, CDR2 ANQGSEA. This CDR3 spans 12 amino acids. The CDR3 DNA sequence: TGCAGCGTTCGAGGGATGGCGGATACGCAGTATTTT. Amino acid sequence: CSVRGMADTQYF.

The chain couples TRBV6-6 to TRBJ1-2; no firm D call. V lost 2 bases to trimming and J lost 8 bases, with 12 bases between them. The CDR3 runs 13 residues. From germline, CDR1 is MNHNY and CDR2 SVGAGI (reference sequence). The DNA for the CDR3 is TGTGCCAGCAGTTACGACAACCCACGGGGCTACACCTTC. Its protein product is CASSYDNPRGYTF.

The chain has TRBV19 and TRBJ1-3; a weak D match, TRBD1 (5 bases). Germline loops: CDR1 LNHDA, CDR2 SQIVND (reference sequence). This CDR3 region has 14 residues. Trimming took 7 bases from V and 0 from J, leaving 10 bases between them. DNA of the CDR3: TGTGCCAGTAAGACAGCGAGCTCTGGAAACACCATATATTTT. This translates into CASKTASSGNTIYF. Combining the CDR3 with reference TRBV19 and TRBJ1-3 gives the whole variable domain DGGITQSPKYLFRKEGQNVTLSCEQNLNHDAMYWYRQDPGQGLRLIYYSQIVNDFQKGDIAEGYSVSREKKESFPLTVTSAQKNPTAFYLCASKTASSGNTIYFGEGSWLTVV.

The gene calls are TRBV5-6 and TRBJ1-5; D remains unclear. Trimming pared 4 bases from V and 5 bases from J, leaving 13 bases between. This CDR3 contains 14 residues. The germline gives CDR1 SGHDT, CDR2 YYEEEE. CDR3 sequence reads: CASSHAGGYQPQHF. The CDR3 DNA follows: TGTGCCAGCAGCCATGCAGGAGGATATCAGCCCCAGCATTTT.

This clone was found a few times. The chain employs TRBV10-3 and TRBJ1-1, with 7 bases identical to TRBD1. The CDR3 consists of 13 residues. Germline V lookup: CDR1 ENHRY, CDR2 SYGVKD. V gave up 10 bases and J gave up 1 base; unmatched junction bases: 6. Written as DNA, the CDR3 is TGTGCCACCCGACAGGGAGCGAACACTGAAGCTTTCTTT. The encoded protein is CATRQGANTEAFF.

The V gene is TRBV9, the J gene TRBJ2-2; 9 nucleotides match TRBD2. The CDR3 spans 16 residues. V dropped 4 bases and J dropped 3; count of bases not matched to a gene: 7. CDR1 is SGDLS and CDR2 is YYNGEE in the germline V gene. CDR3 in DNA: TGTGCCAGCAGCACTTCTAGCGGGATTGACACCGGGGAGCTGTTTTTT. This codes for CASSTSSGIDTGELFF.

This chain uses TRBV7-3 with TRBJ1-2; 12 nucleotides agree with TRBD1. CDR1 and CDR2 from the germline V gene are SGHTA and FQGTGA. The CDR3 has 15 amino acids. J was trimmed by 6 bases and V by 5 bases; bases with no gene match: 7. CDR3 nucleotide sequence: TGTGCCAGCAGCCCCGGGACAGGGGGCGCAAATGGCTACACCTTC. Amino acid sequence: CASSPGTGGANGYTF.

The rearrangement links TRBV11-1 to TRBJ2-3; 7 nucleotides match TRBD1. This CDR3 spans 13 amino acids. From germline, CDR1 is SGHAT and CDR2 FQDESV (reference sequence). The ends lost 6 bases at V and 4 bases at J; junction bases unmatched: 4. Here the CDR3 DNA reads TGTGCCAGCAGTCGACAGGGTCCAGATACGCAGTATTTT. Amino acid sequence: CASSRQGPDTQYF.

There are a few counts of this clone. The rearrangement uses TRBV28 and TRBJ1-5; D ambiguous. The V gene's germline CDR1 is MDHEN and CDR2 SYDVKM. This CDR3 has 17 residues. V lost 6 bases and J lost 0, with 18 bases in between. The CDR3 loop is CASSPLGEASSNQPQHF. The CDR3 DNA is TGTGCCAGCAGCCCGTTGGGTGAGGCCTCTAGCAATCAGCCCCAGCATTTT.

The chain has TRBV7-2 and TRBJ2-7; 12 nucleotides line up with TRBD2. CDR3 length equals 19 residues. Germline assignment: CDR1 SGHTA and CDR2 FQGNSA. The V segment lost 1 base and the J segment 6 bases; nucleotides outside the gene matches: 16. The CDR3 DNA follows: TGTGCCAGCAGCTTAGGGCGAAAGGGACTAGCGGGCCTCCTCAGCGAGCAGTACTTC. It translates to CASSLGRKGLAGLLSEQYF.